The subject of this entry is one T cell receptor (beta chain). Its cognate antigen is unknown. This CDR3 spans 15 amino acids. Trimming cost V 6 bases and J 1 base; bases outside gene matches: 6. MiXCR, applied by TCRdb to the reads, yields one record per CDR3 protein. There are around 180,000 distinct CDR3 sequences in the sample; roughly 30% occur only once, and just over 30% lies in the top ten. This entry belongs to a study of T cell repertoires in cytomegalovirus infection. Overall study results and limits: The response measured ex vivo was dominated by TCR beta clonotypes (HLA-C-restricted and CMV-specific).

This TCR came from a human donor in good health (CMV status not recorded). Some clones in this sample may be carry-over from other donors' samples. Material: PBMCs. V usage is TRBV12-3 or TRBV12-4 and J usage is TRBJ2-3, with 8 bases matching TRBD1. The CDR3 bases are TGTGCCAGCAGCTACCCGACAGGGGGCACAGATACGCAGTATTTT. This gives the protein CASSYPTGGTDTQYF.